This T cell receptor beta chain was obtained from a study of blood T cell repertoires in COVID-19. About the study: Acute and convalescent COVID-19 specimens originated in the United States, Italy and Spain. Nucleic acid was either cDNA or gDNA, and it came from T cells, B-cell-depleted T cells, or PBMCs.

The CDR3 has 15 residues. CDR1 MNHEY and CDR2 SVGEGT come from the germline V gene. V shed 2 bases and J 6 bases; nucleotides not matched to a gene: 5. Original handling: Reference gene primer amplification in the assay estimated nucleated cell counts. Using immunoSEQ multiplex PCR, the repertoire was profiled, and TCRdb retains in-frame clones only, with some absent. V, J and clone size reflect that table, while D and trimming were determined from the DNA. The sample has around 310,000 clones, about 91% seen once. Sequenced material: peripheral blood. The sequence was collected from a woman in her sixties with acute or convalescent COVID-19. The gene calls are TRBV6-2 or TRBV6-3 and TRBJ2-2; 8 bases line up with TRBD1. As DNA, the CDR3 is TGTGCCAGCAGTTACCGAGCAGGGGGCCCCGGGGAGCTGTTTTTT. Protein sequence: CASSYRAGGPGELFF.